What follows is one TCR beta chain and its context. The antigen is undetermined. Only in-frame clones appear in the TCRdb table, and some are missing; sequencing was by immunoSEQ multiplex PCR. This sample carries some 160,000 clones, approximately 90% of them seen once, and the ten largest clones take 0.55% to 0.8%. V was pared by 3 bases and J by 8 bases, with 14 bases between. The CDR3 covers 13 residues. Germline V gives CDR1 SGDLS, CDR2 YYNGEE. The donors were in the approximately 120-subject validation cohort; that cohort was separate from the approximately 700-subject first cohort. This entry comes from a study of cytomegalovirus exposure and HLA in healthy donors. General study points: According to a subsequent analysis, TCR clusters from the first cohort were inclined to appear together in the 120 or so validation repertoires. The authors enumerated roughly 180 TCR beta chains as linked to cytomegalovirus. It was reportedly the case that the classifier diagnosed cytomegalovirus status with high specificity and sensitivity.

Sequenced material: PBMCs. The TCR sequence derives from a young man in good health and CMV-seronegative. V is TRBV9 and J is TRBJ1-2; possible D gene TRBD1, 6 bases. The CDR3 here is CASSAGWGQGYTF. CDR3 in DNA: TGTGCCAGCAGCGCCGGGTGGGGGCAGGGCTACACCTTC.